This T cell receptor beta chain was sequenced for a study of blood T cells in healthy people across ages. Overall study results and limits: Estimates of diversity drawn from one million T cells were considered underestimates. The study found more naive CD4+ cells and higher diversity in long-lived than aged donors. The donors' CMV status was not determined, possibly confounding changes in expanded clonotypes.

A second PCR, run for roughly 7 to 12 cycles, used a sample-barcoded 5' primer plus a J-beta primer mix. TCRdb called the 5' RACE reads again in MiXCR, with one record for every CDR3 protein. The sample records around 1.1 million distinct CDR3 sequences, roughly two fifths being singletons. Trimming left V 5 bases short and J 10 bases short, with 12 bases between. The CDR3 consists of 13 residues. This clonotype was found a few times. The target antigen is unknown. Every sample gave at least 5.5 micrograms of total RNA when it was extracted. This rearrangement joins TRBV12-3 or TRBV12-4 to TRBJ1-6, with no clear D. This TCR derives from a man aged 18 to 30 in good health. Sequencing was performed on blood. The CDR3: CASSRAVTSPLHF. DNA for the CDR3: TGTGCCAGCAGTCGGGCCGTAACATCACCCCTCCACTTT.